A selection of T cell receptor beta chains follows, all from one sample in a study of cytomegalovirus exposure and HLA in healthy donors. Data came from immunoSEQ multiplex PCR; TCRdb stores just in-frame clones and leaves some out. The sample has over 130,000 clones; nearly 90% are singletons. Sequencing input: PBMCs. These receptor sequences come from a woman in her thirties or forties in good health and CMV-seronegative. Both conserved end residues are part of each CDR3. Each record gives: J gene, clone size, D gene, V gene, CDR3 protein, CDR3 DNA. The D gene is left open where the match is weak. Clone sizes are given selectively: once, few, many, or a class where the clone is expanded.

TRBJ2-7,-,-,TRBV15,CATEEGTPSIKQYF,TGTGCCACCGAGGAGGGAACCCCAAGTATCAAGCAGTACTTC
TRBJ2-7,once,-,TRBV10-3,CAISPNTGTYEQYF,TGTGCCATCAGCCCAAACACAGGGACCTACGAGCAGTACTTC
TRBJ2-1,-,TRBD2,TRBV6-6,CASSYRGSDHNEQFF,TGTGCCAGCAGTTACCGCGGGAGCGATCACAATGAGCAGTTCTTC
TRBJ2-7,-,TRBD1,TRBV6-6,CASSRQRQGGYEQYF,TGTGCCAGCAGCCGGCAGCGACAGGGGGGCTACGAGCAGTACTTC
TRBJ2-2,-,TRBD2,TRBV19,CASSWGGVANTGELFF,TGTGCCAGTAGCTGGGGAGGGGTGGCGAACACCGGGGAGCTGTTTTTT
TRBJ2-2,-,TRBD2,TRBV18,CASSPSGGTGELFF,TGTGCCAGCTCACCATCGGGGGGCACCGGGGAGCTGTTTTTT
TRBJ1-1,-,TRBD1,TRBV2,CASRPTGFADKAFF,TGTGCCAGCAGACCGACAGGGTTCGCGGATAAGGCTTTCTTT
TRBJ2-2,-,-,TRBV2,CASSGVQRNTGELFF,TGTGCCAGCAGTGGGGTTCAGCGGAACACCGGGGAGCTGTTTTTT
TRBJ2-3,few,TRBD1,TRBV6-4,CASSDGQGQGGTDTQYF,TGTGCCAGCAGTGACGGCCAAGGACAGGGGGGCACAGATACGCAGTATTTT
TRBJ1-2,-,TRBD1,TRBV7-9,CSSGSYRGDYGYTF,TGTTCCAGCGGGTCGTACAGGGGGGACTATGGCTACACCTTC
TRBJ2-1,-,TRBD2,TRBV5-1,CASSWTSFSFGNEQFF,TGCGCCAGCAGCTGGACTAGTTTCTCGTTTGGGAATGAGCAGTTCTTC
TRBJ2-2,-,-,TRBV21-1,CASPQSPPEAGGGGEYTGELFF,TGTGCCAGTCCCCAGTCGCCCCCAGAGGCGGGCGGGGGAGGGGAGTACACCGGGGAGCTGTTTTTT
TRBJ2-7,-,TRBD2,TRBV9,CASSVAPGSSGNGYEQYF,TGTGCCAGCAGCGTAGCACCCGGTTCTAGCGGGAATGGGTACGAGCAGTACTTC
TRBJ2-5,-,-,TRBV7-2,CASSLTFRQETQYF,TGTGCCAGCAGCTTGACTTTTAGACAAGAGACCCAGTACTTC
TRBJ2-1,-,TRBD2,TRBV7-9,CASSQGTSGRAWNEQFF,TGTGCCAGCAGCCAGGGGACTAGCGGGAGGGCTTGGAATGAGCAGTTCTTC
TRBJ1-3,-,-,TRBV30,CAWSVLGAGNTIYF,TGTGCCTGGAGTGTTCTGGGCGCTGGAAACACCATATATTTT
TRBJ1-1,once,-,TRBV2,CASSYYTEAFF,TGTGCCAGCAGTTACTACACTGAAGCTTTCTTT
TRBJ2-7,few,TRBD2,TRBV28,CATIGGSGSGEQYF,TGTGCCACCATTGGAGGTAGCGGGAGTGGCGAGCAGTACTTC
TRBJ2-5,-,-,TRBV7-2,CASSLAAQETQYF,TGTGCCAGCAGCTTAGCAGCACAAGAGACCCAGTACTTC
TRBJ2-2,-,-,TRBV6-1,CASMVELNTGELFF,TGTGCCAGCATGGTAGAACTGAACACCGGGGAGCTGTTTTTT
TRBJ2-5,-,-,TRBV19,CASSIHAAYQETQYF,TGTGCCAGTAGTATTCATGCGGCGTACCAAGAGACCCAGTACTTC
TRBJ2-7,-,-,TRBV19,CASSGKVRQGRNEQYF,TGTGCCAGTAGTGGTAAGGTGCGGCAGGGCAGGAACGAGCAGTACTTC
TRBJ2-5,-,-,TRBV7-2,CASQRWETQYF,TGTGCCAGCCAGCGGTGGGAGACCCAGTACTTC
TRBJ2-5,-,-,TRBV7-6,CASSLGAVQETQYF,TGTGCCAGCAGCTTAGGGGCAGTCCAAGAGACCCAGTACTTC
TRBJ2-7,-,TRBD1,TRBV9,CASSVAPTGEYYEQYF,TGTGCCAGCAGCGTAGCTCCGACAGGGGAATACTACGAGCAGTACTTC
TRBJ2-1,few,TRBD1,TRBV2,CASDTTGTAQFF,TGTGCCAGCGACACCACCGGGACAGCCCAGTTCTTC
TRBJ2-7,-,TRBD2,TRBV11-2,CASSSLAGGSYEQYF,TGTGCCAGCAGCTCCTTAGCGGGCGGCTCCTACGAGCAGTACTTC
TRBJ1-4,-,-,TRBV5-1,CASSSTGMGGKLFF,TGCGCCAGCAGCTCGACCGGGATGGGAGGAAAACTGTTTTTT
TRBJ1-3,-,-,TRBV19,CASSYLLTGRSGNTIYF,TGTGCCAGTAGCTACCTACTTACAGGCCGCTCTGGAAACACCATATATTTT
TRBJ1-5,-,TRBD1,TRBV30,CAWSEQGQQPQHF,TGTGCCTGGAGTGAACAGGGGCAGCAGCCCCAGCATTTT
TRBJ2-7,-,-,TRBV27,CASLSDEQYF,TGTGCCAGCCTCTCAGACGAGCAGTACTTC
TRBJ1-4,once,-,TRBV5-1,CASRQGLSATNEKLFF,TGCGCCAGCAGACAGGGTCTAAGTGCAACTAATGAAAAACTGTTTTTT
TRBJ2-7,-,-,TRBV7-9,CASSLDRRGGEQYF,TGTGCCAGCAGCTTAGATCGCCGGGGTGGCGAGCAGTACTTC
TRBJ2-4,-,TRBD1,TRBV5-1,CASTGTGGENIQYF,TGCGCCAGTACCGGGACAGGGGGCGAGAACATTCAGTACTTC
TRBJ2-1,-,TRBD2,TRBV28,CATSSGSLLNEQFF,TGTGCCACGTCTAGCGGGAGTCTCCTTAATGAGCAGTTCTTC
TRBJ1-1,-,-,TRBV19,CASRTLSGGGTEAFF,TGTGCCAGTAGGACCCTCTCTGGGGGGGGCACTGAAGCTTTCTTT
TRBJ2-7,-,TRBD1,TRBV7-9,CASSLSDREPYEQYF,TGTGCCAGCAGCTTGAGCGACAGGGAGCCCTACGAGCAGTACTTC
TRBJ2-7,-,TRBD1,TRBV27,CASRPWTGGLDEQYF,TGTGCCAGCAGACCCTGGACAGGGGGCTTAGACGAGCAGTACTTC
TRBJ2-7,-,TRBD2,TRBV6-5,CASSPRRTSGYEQYF,TGTGCCAGCAGTCCCCGCCGGACTAGCGGGTACGAGCAGTACTTC
TRBJ2-5,-,-,TRBV13,CASSLGVTSETQYF,TGTGCCAGCAGCTTAGGGGTTACTAGCGAGACCCAGTACTTC
TRBJ2-1,-,-,TRBV19,CASSIASYLHNEQFF,TGTGCCAGTAGTATAGCCAGTTACCTCCACAATGAGCAGTTCTTC
TRBJ2-6,-,-,TRBV13,CASSPQGDSGANVLTF,TGTGCCAGCAGCCCCCAGGGTGACTCTGGGGCCAACGTCCTGACTTTC
TRBJ2-7,-,TRBD1,TRBV2,CASSEALGTEEYF,TGTGCCAGCAGTGAAGCGCTTGGGACAGAGGAGTACTTC
TRBJ2-1,-,TRBD2,TRBV7-8,CASSLTSGGYNEQFF,TGTGCCAGCAGCTTGACTAGCGGGGGTTACAATGAGCAGTTCTTC
TRBJ2-1,few,-,TRBV20-1,CSARLNEQFF,TGCAGTGCCCGTCTGAATGAGCAGTTCTTC
TRBJ1-1,-,-,TRBV11-2,CASSLDPTGGEAFF,TGTGCCAGCAGCTTAGATCCGACAGGTGGTGAAGCTTTCTTT
TRBJ2-2,-,-,TRBV28,CASRAGNTGELFF,TGTGCCAGCCGAGCCGGGAACACCGGGGAGCTGTTTTTT
TRBJ1-2,few,-,TRBV28,CASRPGANYGYTF,TGTGCCAGCAGACCAGGGGCTAACTATGGCTACACCTTC
TRBJ2-3,-,-,TRBV6-6,CASNGEADTQYF,TGTGCCAGCAATGGGGAGGCAGATACGCAGTATTTT
TRBJ2-6,-,-,TRBV10-3,CAISGDLHQSGANVLTF,TGTGCCATCAGTGGAGACTTGCACCAGTCTGGGGCCAACGTCCTGACTTTC
TRBJ2-7,-,-,TRBV28,CASSLPGTLSYEQYF,TGTGCCAGCAGCCTACCAGGGACTCTTTCCTACGAGCAGTACTTC
TRBJ2-1,-,TRBD1,TRBV2,CASGGQGGNEQFF,TGTGCCAGCGGGGGACAGGGGGGCAATGAGCAGTTCTTC
TRBJ2-3,-,-,TRBV5-6,CASSIISGTDTQYF,TGTGCCAGCAGCATTATTAGCGGCACAGATACGCAGTATTTT
TRBJ2-2,-,-,TRBV11-2,CASRNKSGLWLTGELFF,TGTGCCAGCAGGAATAAAAGTGGACTGTGGTTGACCGGGGAGCTGTTTTTT
TRBJ2-3,-,TRBD2,TRBV19,CASFEGSGGTDTQYF,TGTGCCAGTTTCGAAGGTAGCGGGGGCACAGATACGCAGTATTTT